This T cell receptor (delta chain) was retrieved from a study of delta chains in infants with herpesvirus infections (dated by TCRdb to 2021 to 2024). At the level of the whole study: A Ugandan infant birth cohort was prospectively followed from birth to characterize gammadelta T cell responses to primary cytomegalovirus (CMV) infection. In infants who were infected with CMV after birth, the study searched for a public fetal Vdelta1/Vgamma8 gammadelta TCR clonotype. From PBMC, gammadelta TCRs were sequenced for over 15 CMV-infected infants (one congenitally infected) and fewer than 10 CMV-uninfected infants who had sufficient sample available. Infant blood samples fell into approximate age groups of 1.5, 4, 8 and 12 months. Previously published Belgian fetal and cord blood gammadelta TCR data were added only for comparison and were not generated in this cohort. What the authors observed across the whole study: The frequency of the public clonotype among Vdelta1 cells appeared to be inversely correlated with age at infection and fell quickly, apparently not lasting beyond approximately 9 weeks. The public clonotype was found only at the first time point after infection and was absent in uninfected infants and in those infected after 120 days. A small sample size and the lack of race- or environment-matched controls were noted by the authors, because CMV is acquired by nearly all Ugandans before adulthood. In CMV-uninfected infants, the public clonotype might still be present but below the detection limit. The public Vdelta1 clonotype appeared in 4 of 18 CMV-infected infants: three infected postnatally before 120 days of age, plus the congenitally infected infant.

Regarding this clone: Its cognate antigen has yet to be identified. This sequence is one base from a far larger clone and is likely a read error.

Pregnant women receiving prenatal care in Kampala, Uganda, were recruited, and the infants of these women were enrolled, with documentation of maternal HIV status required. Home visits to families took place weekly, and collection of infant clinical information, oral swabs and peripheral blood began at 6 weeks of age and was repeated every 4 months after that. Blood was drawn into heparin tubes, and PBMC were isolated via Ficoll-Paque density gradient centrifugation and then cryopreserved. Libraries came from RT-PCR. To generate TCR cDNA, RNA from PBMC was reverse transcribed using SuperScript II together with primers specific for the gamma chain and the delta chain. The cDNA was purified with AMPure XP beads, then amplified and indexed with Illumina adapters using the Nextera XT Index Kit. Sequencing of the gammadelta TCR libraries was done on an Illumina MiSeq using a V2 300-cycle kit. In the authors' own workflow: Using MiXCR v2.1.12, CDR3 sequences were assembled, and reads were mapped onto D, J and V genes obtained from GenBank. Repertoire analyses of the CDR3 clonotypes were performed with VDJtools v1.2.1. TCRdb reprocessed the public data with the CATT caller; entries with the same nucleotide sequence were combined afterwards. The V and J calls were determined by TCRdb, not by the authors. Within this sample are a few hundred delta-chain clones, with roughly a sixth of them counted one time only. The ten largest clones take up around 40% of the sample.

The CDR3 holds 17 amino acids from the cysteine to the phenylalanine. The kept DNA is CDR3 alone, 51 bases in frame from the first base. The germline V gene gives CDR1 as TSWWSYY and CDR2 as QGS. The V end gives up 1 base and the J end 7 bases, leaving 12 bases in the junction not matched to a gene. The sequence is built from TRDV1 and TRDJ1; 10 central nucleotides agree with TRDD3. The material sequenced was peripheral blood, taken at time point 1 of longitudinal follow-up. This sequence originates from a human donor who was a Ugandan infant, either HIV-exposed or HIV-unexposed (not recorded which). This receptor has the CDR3 CALGEHFPWGIQGKLIF. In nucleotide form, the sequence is TGTGCTCTTGGGGAACACTTCCCTTGGGGGATACAGGGTAAACTCATCTTT.